This T cell receptor (beta chain) was observed in a study of T cell responses to AZD1222 COVID-19 vaccine. Study at large: Second doses at about 4 or about 12 weeks were pooled. Points from the study as a whole: Donors, mostly white British, included more females; clonal diversity was possibly underestimated. Just a handful of people given AZD1222 tested seropositive at baseline. Nearly half of spike-specific TCRs reportedly target unmutated variant regions.

V gave up 3 bases and J gave up 2 bases, with 11 bases separating them. This CDR3 comprises 14 residues. CDR1 and CDR2 (germline): SGHRS, YFSETQ. A remark on this clone: Its specificity is not known. Within the sample, other DNA sequences also encode this same CDR3.

Sequencing was performed with immunoSEQ multiplex PCR; in TCRdb, only in-frame clones are kept and a portion is missing. Of roughly 150,000 clones detected, 92% appear once; the ten largest clones hold roughly 2.2%. The clonotype was recovered from an adult in good health. Sample: peripheral blood, taken on day 0 of AZD1222 vaccination. The genes are TRBV5-1 and TRBJ2-5; D gene uncertain. The CDR3 protein is CASSSGRNQETQYF. The CDR3 DNA sequence: TGCGCCAGCAGCTCCGGACGGAATCAAGAGACCCAGTACTTC.